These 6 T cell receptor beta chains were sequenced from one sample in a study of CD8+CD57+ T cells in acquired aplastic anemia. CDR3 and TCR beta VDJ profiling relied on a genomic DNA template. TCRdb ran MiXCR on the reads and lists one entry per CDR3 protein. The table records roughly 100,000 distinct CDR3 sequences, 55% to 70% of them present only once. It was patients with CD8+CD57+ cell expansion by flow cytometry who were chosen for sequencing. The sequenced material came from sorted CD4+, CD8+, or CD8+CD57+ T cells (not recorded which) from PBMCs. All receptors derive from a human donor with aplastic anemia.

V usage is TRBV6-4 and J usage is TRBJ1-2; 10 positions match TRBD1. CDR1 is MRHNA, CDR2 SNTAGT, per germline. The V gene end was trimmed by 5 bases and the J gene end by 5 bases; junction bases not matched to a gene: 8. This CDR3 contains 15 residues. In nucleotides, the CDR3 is TGTGCCAGCAGTTTAGCTATGGGACAGGGGTATGGCTACACCTTC. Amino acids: CASSLAMGQGYGYTF.

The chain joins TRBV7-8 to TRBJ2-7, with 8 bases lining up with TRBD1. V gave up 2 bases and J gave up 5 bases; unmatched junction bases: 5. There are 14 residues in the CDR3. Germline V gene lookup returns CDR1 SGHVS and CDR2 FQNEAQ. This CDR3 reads CASSLLQGAHEQYF. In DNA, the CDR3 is TGTGCCAGCAGCTTACTCCAGGGGGCCCACGAGCAGTACTTC.

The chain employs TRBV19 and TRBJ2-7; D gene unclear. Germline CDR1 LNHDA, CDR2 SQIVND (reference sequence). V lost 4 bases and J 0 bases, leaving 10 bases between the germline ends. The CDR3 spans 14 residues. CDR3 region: CASSNPGSSYEQYF. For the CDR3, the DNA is TGTGCCAGTAGTAATCCCGGAAGCTCCTACGAGCAGTACTTC.

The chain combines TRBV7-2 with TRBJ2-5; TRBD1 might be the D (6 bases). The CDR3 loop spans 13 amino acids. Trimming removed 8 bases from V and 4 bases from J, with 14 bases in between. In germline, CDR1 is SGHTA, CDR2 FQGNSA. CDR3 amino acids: CASSTDRIETQYF. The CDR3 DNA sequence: TGTGCCAGCTCAACAGACAGGATAGAGACCCAGTACTTC. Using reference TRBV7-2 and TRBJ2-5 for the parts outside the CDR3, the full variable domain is GAGVSQSPSNKVTEKGKDVELRCDPISGHTALYWYRQSLGQGLEFLIYFQGNSAPDKSGLPSDRFSAERTGGSVSTLTIQRTQQEDSAVYLCASSTDRIETQYFGPGTRLLVL.

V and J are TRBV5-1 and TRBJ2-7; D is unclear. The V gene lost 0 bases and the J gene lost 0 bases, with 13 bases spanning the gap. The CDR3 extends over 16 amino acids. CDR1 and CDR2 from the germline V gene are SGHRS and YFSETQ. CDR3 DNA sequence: TGCGCCAGCAGCTTGGTAGCAGCGCGTTTCTCCTACGAGCAGTACTTC. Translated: CASSLVAARFSYEQYF. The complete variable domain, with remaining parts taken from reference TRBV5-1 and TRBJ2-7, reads KAGVTQTPRYLIKTRGQQVTLSCSPISGHRSVSWYQQTPGQGLQFLFEYFSETQRNKGNFPGRFSGRQFSNSRSEMNVSTLELGDSALYLCASSLVAARFSYEQYFGPGTRLTVT.

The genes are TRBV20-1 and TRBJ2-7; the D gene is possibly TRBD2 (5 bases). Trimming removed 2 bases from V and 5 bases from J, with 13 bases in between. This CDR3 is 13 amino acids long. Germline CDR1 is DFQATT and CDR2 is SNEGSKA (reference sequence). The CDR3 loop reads CSARTLGGHEQYF. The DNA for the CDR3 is TGCAGTGCTAGAACCCTAGGAGGCCACGAGCAGTACTTC.